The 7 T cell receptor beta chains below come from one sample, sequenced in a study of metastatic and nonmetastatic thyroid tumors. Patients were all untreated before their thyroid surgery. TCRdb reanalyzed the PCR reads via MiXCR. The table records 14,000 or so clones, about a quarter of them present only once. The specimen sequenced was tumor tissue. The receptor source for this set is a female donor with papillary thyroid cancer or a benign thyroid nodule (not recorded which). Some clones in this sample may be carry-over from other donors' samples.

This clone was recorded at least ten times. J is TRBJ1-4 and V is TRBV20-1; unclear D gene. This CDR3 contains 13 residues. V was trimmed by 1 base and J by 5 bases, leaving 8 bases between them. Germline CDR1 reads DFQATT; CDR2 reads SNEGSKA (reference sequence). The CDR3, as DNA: TGCAGTGCTAGAGCCGGGGAGAATGAAAAACTGTTTTTT. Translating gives CSARAGENEKLFF.

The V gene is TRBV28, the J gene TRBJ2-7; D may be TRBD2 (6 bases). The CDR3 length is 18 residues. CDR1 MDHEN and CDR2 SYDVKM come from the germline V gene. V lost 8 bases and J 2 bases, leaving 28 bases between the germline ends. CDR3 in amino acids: CASGTELQGRRATYEQYF. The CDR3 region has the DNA TGTGCCAGCGGAACCGAATTACAAGGTAGGAGGGCTACCTACGAGCAGTACTTC. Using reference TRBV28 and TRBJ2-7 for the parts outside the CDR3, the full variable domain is DVKVTQSSRYLVKRTGEKVFLECVQDMDHENMFWYRQDPGLGLRLIYFSYDVKMKEKGDIPEGYSVSREKKERFSLILESASTNQTSMYLCASGTELQGRRATYEQYFGPGTRLTVT.

The CDR3 sequence is CASSIHRDRHDGYTF. DNA for the CDR3: TGTGCCAGTAGTATCCACCGGGACAGGCACGATGGCTACACCTTC. The chain uses TRBV19 and TRBJ1-2, with 8 bases identical to TRBD1. Trimming removed 3 bases from V and 6 bases from J; junction bases left unmatched: 9. Germline values: CDR1 LNHDA, CDR2 SQIVND (reference sequence). This CDR3 has 15 residues.

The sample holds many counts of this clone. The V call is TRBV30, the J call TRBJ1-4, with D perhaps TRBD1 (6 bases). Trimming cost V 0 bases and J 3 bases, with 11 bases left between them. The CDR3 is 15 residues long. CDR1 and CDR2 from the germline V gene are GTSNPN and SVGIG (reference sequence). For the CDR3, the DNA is TGTGCCTGGAGTGTACGCCGGGGGCCTAATGAAAAACTGTTTTTT. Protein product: CAWSVRRGPNEKLFF.

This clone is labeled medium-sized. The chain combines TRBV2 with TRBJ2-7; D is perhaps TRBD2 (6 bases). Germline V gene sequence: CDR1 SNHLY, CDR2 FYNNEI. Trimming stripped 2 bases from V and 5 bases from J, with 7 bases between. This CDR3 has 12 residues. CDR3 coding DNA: TGTGCCAGCAGTGAATCGGGGGACGAGCAGTACTTC. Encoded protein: CASSESGDEQYF.

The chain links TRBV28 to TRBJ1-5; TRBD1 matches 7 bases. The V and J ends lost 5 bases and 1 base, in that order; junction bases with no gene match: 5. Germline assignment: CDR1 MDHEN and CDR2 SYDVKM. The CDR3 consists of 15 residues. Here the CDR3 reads CASSLQGTSNQPQHF. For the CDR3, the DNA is TGTGCCAGCAGTCTACAGGGGACCAGCAATCAGCCCCAGCATTTT.

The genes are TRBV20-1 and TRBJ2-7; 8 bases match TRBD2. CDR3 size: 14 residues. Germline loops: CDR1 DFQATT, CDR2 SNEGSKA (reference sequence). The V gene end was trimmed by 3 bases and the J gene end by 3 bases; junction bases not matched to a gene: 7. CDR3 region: CSASPGGEIYEQYF. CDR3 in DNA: TGCAGTGCTAGCCCGGGAGGGGAAATCTACGAGCAGTACTTC.